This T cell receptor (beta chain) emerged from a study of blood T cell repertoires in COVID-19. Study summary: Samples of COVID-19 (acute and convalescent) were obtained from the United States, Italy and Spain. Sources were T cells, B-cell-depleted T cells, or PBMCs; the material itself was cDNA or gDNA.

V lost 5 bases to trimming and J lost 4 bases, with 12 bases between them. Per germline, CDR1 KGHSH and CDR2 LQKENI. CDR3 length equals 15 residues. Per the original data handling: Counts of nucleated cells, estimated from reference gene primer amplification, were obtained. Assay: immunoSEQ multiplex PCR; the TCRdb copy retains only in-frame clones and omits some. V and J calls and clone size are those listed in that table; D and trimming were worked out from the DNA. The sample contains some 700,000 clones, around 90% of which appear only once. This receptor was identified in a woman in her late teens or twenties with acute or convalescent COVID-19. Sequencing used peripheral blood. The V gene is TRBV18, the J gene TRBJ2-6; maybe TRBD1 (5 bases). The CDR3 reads CASSKGSEGANVLTF. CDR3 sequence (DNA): TGTGCCAGCTCAAAGGGGTCGGAAGGGGCCAACGTCCTGACTTTC.